This T cell receptor (beta chain) stems from a study of blood T cell repertoires in COVID-19. The wider study: Sites across the United States, Italy and Spain contributed samples from acute and convalescent COVID-19. The analysed material was cDNA or gDNA that came from T cells, B-cell-depleted T cells, or PBMCs.

CDR3 length: 14 residues. Trimming pared 1 base from V and 3 bases from J, leaving 9 bases between. Per germline, CDR1 MGHRA and CDR2 YSYEKL. The authors' processing: Scientists estimated how many nucleated cells there were by amplifying reference gene primers. Using immunoSEQ multiplex PCR, the repertoire was profiled, and TCRdb retains in-frame clones only, with some absent. The V and J calls and clone size were taken over from that table, and D and trimming were inferred from the DNA. The sample lists 150,000 to 200,000 clones; around 87% were seen once. V gene TRBV4-1 combines with J gene TRBJ2-5, with a weak D call TRBD2 (5 bases). What was sequenced was peripheral blood. This clonotype was sampled from a woman aged 18-29 years who had recovered from COVID-19. Written as DNA, the CDR3 is TGCGCCAGCAGCCAAGTAGGAGCGGAAGAGACCCAGTACTTC. Encoded protein: CASSQVGAEETQYF.